Each of the 5 T cell receptor beta chains below was sequenced from the same sample in a study of CD8 T cells in ankylosing spondylitis (TCRdb year 2017). Library preparation used 5' RACE. TCRdb lists the instrument as Illumina HiSeq 2500. The public reads were quality trimmed at Q25 with fastp and then assembled into clones with MiXCR by TCRdb, keeping productive beta chains. Rows merge per CDR3 protein into single entries with the most common DNA and genes. Within this sample are 150,000 to 200,000 distinct CDR3 sequences, with around a sixth of them counted one time only. Jointly, the top ten make up around 4.5% of the sample. Sequencing was carried out using blood, either unsorted or a sorted T cell fraction (not recorded which). Receptors were obtained from a male donor aged 5 to 30 with ankylosing spondylitis or in good health (not recorded which). Donor details come from another sample of the same person, matched by shared clones.

Ten or more counts support this clonotype. The chain links TRBV20-1 to TRBJ1-6; 8 positions agree with TRBD1. V trimming: 3 bases; J trimming: 5 bases; junction bases outside the gene matches: 12. This CDR3 spans 17 amino acids. Looked up from germline, CDR1 is DFQATT and CDR2 is SNEGSKA (reference sequence). The CDR3 coding sequence is TGCAGTGCTAGGAATCCGGGACAGGAGTTTGATAATTCACCCCTCCACTTT. Its translation is CSARNPGQEFDNSPLHF.

V is TRBV5-1 and J is TRBJ2-2; TRBD2 agrees at 7 bases. The junction had 5 bases not matched to a gene; V was cut back by 3 bases and J by 6 bases. The CDR3 totals 14 residues. The germline gives CDR1 SGHRS, CDR2 YFSETQ. The CDR3 DNA reads TGCGCCAGCAGCTCAAGGACTAGTTCCGGGGAGCTGTTTTTT. This encodes CASSSRTSSGELFF. Full variable domain (outside the CDR3, taken from reference TRBV5-1 and TRBJ2-2): KAGVTQTPRYLIKTRGQQVTLSCSPISGHRSVSWYQQTPGQGLQFLFEYFSETQRNKGNFPGRFSGRQFSNSRSEMNVSTLELGDSALYLCASSSRTSSGELFFGEGSRLTVL.

The V gene is TRBV18, the J gene TRBJ2-1, with D unresolved. Germline lookup yields CDR1 KGHSH and CDR2 LQKENI. The CDR3 is 14 residues long. The V and J ends lost 3 bases and 6 bases respectively, with 12 bases between them. CDR3 coding DNA: TGTGCCAGCTCACCCTCCCAGCGTGGCAATGAGCAGTTCTTC. Translating gives CASSPSQRGNEQFF. Together with reference TRBV18 and TRBJ2-1, the CDR3 gives the full variable domain: NAGVMQNPRHLVRRRGQEARLRCSPMKGHSHVYWYRQLPEEGLKFMVYLQKENIIDESGMPKERFSAEFPKEGPSILRIQQVVRGDSAAYFCASSPSQRGNEQFFGPGTRLTVL.

This clonotype was seen only a few times. This chain connects TRBV4-3 to TRBJ2-5, with 9 bases fitting TRBD1. CDR1 is LGHNA and CDR2 is YSLEER in the germline V gene. Unmatched junction bases numbered 4, after V lost 1 base and J lost 4 bases. CDR3 length: 15 residues. The CDR3 protein is CASSQVDRGSETQYF. DNA of the CDR3: TGCGCCAGCAGCCAAGTGGACAGGGGATCAGAGACCCAGTACTTC.

This clonotype was seen many times. The rearrangement uses TRBV20-1 and TRBJ2-7; the D gene is possibly TRBD1 (5 bases). V was cut by 6 bases and J by 2 bases, with 17 bases left in between. CDR1 and CDR2 (germline): DFQATT, SNEGSKA (reference sequence). CDR3 length equals 14 residues. The CDR3 here is CSAPHRTIPYEQYF. CDR3 DNA: TGCAGTGCCCCCCACCGGACAATTCCCTACGAGCAGTACTTC.